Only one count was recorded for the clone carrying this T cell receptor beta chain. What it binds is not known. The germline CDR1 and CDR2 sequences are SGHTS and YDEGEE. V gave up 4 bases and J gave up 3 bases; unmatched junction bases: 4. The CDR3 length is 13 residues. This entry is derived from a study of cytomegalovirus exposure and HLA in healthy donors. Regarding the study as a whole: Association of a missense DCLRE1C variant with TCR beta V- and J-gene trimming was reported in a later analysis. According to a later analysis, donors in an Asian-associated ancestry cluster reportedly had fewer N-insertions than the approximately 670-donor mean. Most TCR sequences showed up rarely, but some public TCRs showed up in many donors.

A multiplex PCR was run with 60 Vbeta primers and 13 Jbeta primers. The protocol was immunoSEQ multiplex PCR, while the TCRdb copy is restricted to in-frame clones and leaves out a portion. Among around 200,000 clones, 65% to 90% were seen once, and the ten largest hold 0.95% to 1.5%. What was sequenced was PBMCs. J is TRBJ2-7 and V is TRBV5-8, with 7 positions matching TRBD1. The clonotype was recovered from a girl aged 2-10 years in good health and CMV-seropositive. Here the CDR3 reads CASSPRGLYEQYF. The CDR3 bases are TGTGCCAGCAGCCCAAGGGGGCTCTACGAGCAGTACTTC.